These 14 T cell receptor beta chains came from one sample sequenced in a study of neoadjuvant nivolumab and ipilimumab in lung cancer. Assay used: immunoSEQ multiplex PCR; TCRdb lists only in-frame clones, some missing. The table records 15,000 to 20,000 clones, less than 85% of them present only once. The specimen comprised tumor tissue, sampled after neoadjuvant nivolumab, alone or with ipilimumab, at or shortly before surgery. Every receptor here comes from an adult with non-small cell lung cancer.

The rearrangement links TRBV5-1 to TRBJ2-5; D uncertain. The germline V gene encodes CDR1 SGHRS and CDR2 YFSETQ. V was clipped by 2 bases and J by 1 base, with 9 bases between them. The CDR3 contains 14 residues. The CDR3 sequence: CASSLTQAQETQYF. In DNA, the CDR3 is TGCGCCAGCAGCTTAACCCAGGCCCAAGAGACCCAGTACTTC.

This chain joins TRBV7-2 and TRBJ1-2, with D unresolved. The V gene's germline CDR1 is SGHTA and CDR2 FQGNSA. The CDR3 runs 12 residues. V lost 8 bases and J lost 4, with 11 bases in between. The CDR3 loop is CASGEFGYGYTF. CDR3 bases: TGTGCCAGCGGGGAGTTTGGCTATGGCTACACCTTC.

J is TRBJ2-5 and V is TRBV7-6; 14 bases fit TRBD2. The germline V gene encodes CDR1 SGHVS and CDR2 FNYEAQ. The CDR3 contains 17 residues. The V gene end was trimmed by 5 bases and the J gene end by 4 bases; junction bases not matched to a gene: 9. CDR3 in amino acids: CASSKTSGGDHGETQYF. CDR3 sequence (DNA): TGTGCCAGCAGCAAGACTAGCGGGGGGGACCATGGAGAGACCCAGTACTTC.

The chain recombines TRBV7-2 with TRBJ2-6; D gene unclear. The CDR3 loop spans 14 amino acids. Trimming took 1 base from V and 2 from J, leaving 3 bases between them. Germline assignment: CDR1 SGHTA and CDR2 FQGNSA. Written as DNA, the CDR3 is TGTGCCAGCAGCTTAGGCACTGGGGCCAACGTCCTGACTTTC. As protein: CASSLGTGANVLTF. Drawing the rest from reference TRBV7-2 and TRBJ2-6, the complete variable domain is GAGVSQSPSNKVTEKGKDVELRCDPISGHTALYWYRQSLGQGLEFLIYFQGNSAPDKSGLPSDRFSAERTGGSVSTLTIQRTQQEDSAVYLCASSLGTGANVLTFGAGSRLTVL.

This chain joins TRBV19 and TRBJ1-2, with 9 nucleotides matching TRBD1. The germline V gene has CDR1 LNHDA and CDR2 SQIVND (reference sequence). This CDR3 region has 15 residues. Trimming at V came to 6 bases and at J to 0 bases, leaving 5 bases not matched to a gene. The CDR3 sequence: CASRLTGGPNYGYTF. In DNA, the CDR3 is TGTGCCAGTAGGTTAACAGGGGGCCCTAACTATGGCTACACCTTC.

This rearrangement joins TRBV6-5 to TRBJ1-2; weak D call: TRBD1 (5 bases). The length of the CDR3 is 16 residues. The germline V and J ends were trimmed by 1 base and 2 bases, with 14 bases remaining between them. CDR1 and CDR2 from the germline V gene are MNHEY and SVGAGI. CDR3 loop: CASSYYRDWVNYGYTF. The CDR3 coding sequence is TGTGCCAGCAGTTACTACCGGGACTGGGTAAACTATGGCTACACCTTC.

The V and J genes are TRBV7-9 and TRBJ1-2, with TRBD1 matching over 7 bases. CDR3 length equals 14 residues. The J segment lost 6 bases and the V segment lost 3 bases, leaving 7 bases of the junction unmatched. The V gene's germline CDR1 is SEHNR and CDR2 FQNEAQ (reference sequence). The CDR3 DNA reads TGTGCCAGCAGCTTGGGACAGTCGAGTCATGGCTACACCTTC. Amino acids: CASSLGQSSHGYTF.

This clone rates as medium-sized. J is TRBJ2-7 and V is TRBV2; D is ambiguous. Trimming left V 7 bases short and J 6 bases short, with 13 bases between. The CDR3 is made up of 12 amino acids. Per germline, CDR1 SNHLY and CDR2 FYNNEI. As DNA, the CDR3 is TGTGCCAGCAACTTAGAGTTAGGCGAGCAGTACTTC. Its protein product is CASNLELGEQYF.

The chain recombines TRBV27 with TRBJ1-1; D is perhaps TRBD1 (6 bases). This CDR3 has 12 residues. Germline V gene data show CDR1 as MNHEY and CDR2 as SMNVEV (reference sequence). V was trimmed by 8 bases and J by 5 bases, leaving 12 bases between them. CDR3 amino acids: CASGAGATEAFF. CDR3 DNA sequence: TGTGCCAGCGGGGCGGGGGCGACTGAAGCTTTCTTT.

The chain carries TRBV6-1 and TRBJ2-7; TRBD1 matches at 8 bases. Trimming cost V 4 bases and J 4 bases; bases outside gene matches: 6. The CDR3 is made up of 14 amino acids. CDR1 is MNHNS, CDR2 SASEGT, per germline. For the CDR3, the DNA is TGTGCCAGCAGTGGGGGGACAGGAGTTTACGAGCAGTACTTC. This gives the protein CASSGGTGVYEQYF.

This clone was seen only a few times. J is TRBJ2-7 and V is TRBV15; 8 nucleotides align to TRBD1. Trimming at V came to 4 bases and at J to 2 bases, leaving 4 bases not matched to a gene. Germline assignment: CDR1 LNHNV and CDR2 YYDKDF (reference sequence). This CDR3 has 14 amino acids. CDR3 DNA: TGTGCCACCAGCACCGACAGGGGCACCTACGAGCAGTACTTC. Protein sequence: CATSTDRGTYEQYF.

The chain links TRBV6-1 to TRBJ1-3; D not certain. This CDR3 is built from 15 residues. With 6 bases removed from V and 1 base from J, the gap between germline ends came to 13 bases. From germline, CDR1 is MNHNS and CDR2 SASEGT. CDR3 bases: TGTGCCAGCAGAGAGAGATTAAGGTCTGGAAACACCATATATTTT. Encoded protein: CASRERLRSGNTIYF.

The V and J genes are TRBV6-1 and TRBJ2-7; tentative D call: TRBD1 (6 bases). The germline V gene has CDR1 MNHNS and CDR2 SASEGT. V was cut by 0 bases and J by 11 bases, with 14 bases left in between. This CDR3 spans 13 amino acids. The CDR3 here is CASSEAGTPSKYF. CDR3 nucleotide sequence: TGTGCCAGCAGTGAAGCCGGGACACCGAGCAAGTACTTC.

The chain carries TRBV2 and TRBJ2-2; D call uncertain. The ends were cut back, 8 bases at V and 6 bases at J, with 10 bases in the middle. This CDR3 has 12 residues. Germline V gene lookup returns CDR1 SNHLY and CDR2 FYNNEI. CDR3 sequence (DNA): TGTGCCAGCGGGCGCCGGGCCGGGGAGCTGTTTTTT. Residues: CASGRRAGELFF.